Below are 22 T cell receptor beta chains sequenced from a single sample in a study of cytomegalovirus exposure and HLA in healthy donors. The PCR had 60 Vbeta and 13 Jbeta primers. The data were produced by immunoSEQ multiplex PCR, yet TCRdb's version contains in-frame clones alone and is incomplete. Of 75,000 to 100,000 clones in the sample, 76% were seen once. The sequencing input was PBMCs. The receptors here all came from a woman aged 55-69 years in good health and CMV-seropositive.

The V call is TRBV7-2, the J call TRBJ2-1, with D tentatively TRBD2 (5 bases). The CDR3 consists of 15 residues. Germline V gene lookup returns CDR1 SGHTA and CDR2 FQGNSA. The V gene lost 5 bases and the J gene lost 11 bases, with 22 bases spanning the gap. The CDR3 DNA is TGTGCCAGCAGCCAAATTCACACCGGAGGTTTGAAGCAGTTCTTC. Translation gives CASSQIHTGGLKQFF.

This clone was recorded only once. The gene calls are TRBV2 and TRBJ1-5; D unclear. V dropped 6 bases and J dropped 0 bases, with 9 bases sitting between them. The CDR3 totals 14 residues. Germline V gene sequence: CDR1 SNHLY, CDR2 FYNNEI. CDR3 region: CASSPGLSNQPQHF. CDR3 DNA: TGTGCCAGCAGCCCAGGTCTTAGCAATCAGCCCCAGCATTTT.

This chain joins TRBV19 and TRBJ1-4; D ambiguous. This CDR3 has 15 residues. CDR1 is LNHDA and CDR2 is SQIVND in the germline V gene (reference sequence). Trimming removed 5 bases at V and 5 bases at J, with 15 bases between. The CDR3 DNA follows: TGTGCCAGTAGTCTCGAGGGCCCTCCCAATGAAAAACTGTTTTTT. This codes for CASSLEGPPNEKLFF.

The rearrangement links TRBV6-6 to TRBJ1-1, with D uncertain. The CDR3 consists of 11 residues. Looked up from germline, CDR1 is MNHNY and CDR2 is SVGAGI (reference sequence). Trimming left V 2 bases short and J 8 bases short, with 6 bases between. CDR3 loop: CASSYVGEAFF. CDR3 coding DNA: TGTGCCAGCAGTTACGTCGGGGAAGCTTTCTTT.

V usage is TRBV28 and J usage is TRBJ1-2, with D unclear. Germline V gene sequence: CDR1 MDHEN, CDR2 SYDVKM. The CDR3 runs to 11 residues. Trimming left V 6 bases short and J 4 bases short, with 6 bases between. The CDR3 loop is CASRTLYGYTF. Written as DNA, the CDR3 is TGTGCCAGCAGGACACTCTATGGCTACACCTTC.

The rearrangement joins TRBV9 to TRBJ2-5; D possibly corresponds to TRBD1 (5 bases). TRBJ2-7 matches the DNA end more closely, so the J call is doubtful. Germline CDR1 reads SGDLS; CDR2 reads YYNGEE. This CDR3 region has 14 residues. CDR3 sequence: CASSVGQSSYEQYF. CDR3 nucleotides: TGTGCCAGCAGCGTAGGACAGAGCTCCTACGAGCAGTACTTC.

This chain connects TRBV7-3 to TRBJ1-1; D gene unclear. CDR1 and CDR2 (germline): SGHTA, FQGTGA. V shed 1 base and J shed 12 bases, with 12 bases lying between them. The CDR3 covers 12 residues. The CDR3 region is CASSLMVSATFF. Written as DNA, the CDR3 is TGTGCCAGCAGCTTAATGGTAAGCGCGACTTTCTTT.

The CDR3 protein is CASSDSISKQFF. CDR3 in DNA: TGTGCCAGCAGTGACTCGATAAGCAAGCAGTTCTTC. The J gene is TRBJ2-1, the V gene TRBV6-4; D gene uncertain. This CDR3 contains 12 residues. Germline V gives CDR1 MRHNA, CDR2 SNTAGT. Deletions cut 0 bases from V and 11 bases from J, with 8 bases between.

This chain connects TRBV27 to TRBJ1-4, with D possibly being TRBD1 (5 bases). The V gene's germline CDR1 is MNHEY and CDR2 SMNVEV (reference sequence). The V and J ends lost 3 bases and 7 bases respectively, with 12 bases between them. The CDR3 is 14 residues long. For the CDR3, the DNA is TGTGCCAGCAGTTTCATTCAGGGAAGTGAAAAACTGTTTTTT. This sequence encodes CASSFIQGSEKLFF.

CDR3 sequence (DNA): TGTGCCAGCAGGACTACTTCGCAATTGTACGAGCAGTACTTC. Its translation is CASRTTSQLYEQYF. This sequence joins TRBV6-6 and TRBJ2-7; D may be TRBD2 (5 bases). Germline CDR1 reads MNHNY; CDR2 reads SVGAGI (reference sequence). V lost 6 bases, J lost 4 bases, and 16 bases lay in between. The CDR3 covers 14 residues.

The rearrangement uses TRBV2 and TRBJ1-5; D perhaps matches TRBD1 (5 bases). Trimming took off 7 bases at V and 7 bases at J, with 20 bases between the two ends. CDR1 SNHLY and CDR2 FYNNEI come from the germline V gene. The CDR3 is 15 residues long. The CDR3 DNA sequence: TGTGCCAGCATGAAGGGGTCAGGGCTTTACCAGCCCCAGCATTTT. It translates to CASMKGSGLYQPQHF.

Only one count was recorded for this clone. V usage is TRBV4-2 and J usage is TRBJ2-2, with D unclear. Per germline, CDR1 LGHNA and CDR2 YNFKEQ. This CDR3 is built from 17 residues. V lost 0 bases, J lost 1 base, and 12 bases lay in between. The CDR3 is CASSQDSGRMNTGELFF. Here the CDR3 DNA reads TGTGCCAGCAGCCAAGATTCTGGCAGAATGAACACCGGGGAGCTGTTTTTT.

This sequence joins TRBV19 and TRBJ2-3; D perhaps matches TRBD2 (5 bases). The CDR3 spans 15 residues. Trimming cost V 11 bases and J 0 bases, with 18 bases left between them. The germline V gene encodes CDR1 LNHDA and CDR2 SQIVND (reference sequence). The CDR3, as DNA: TGTGCCCCCGTGATGAGGGTCCCCAGCACAGATACGCAGTATTTT. Translation gives CAPVMRVPSTDTQYF.

The chain recombines TRBV11-2 with TRBJ2-5; D remains ambiguous. The J call could be wrong; TRBJ2-7 is a better fit for the DNA end. Germline-derived CDR1 and CDR2 are SGHAT and FQNNGV. The CDR3 has 12 amino acids. This CDR3 reads CASRFSPYEQYF. The CDR3 DNA sequence: TGTGCCAGCCGGTTCTCCCCCTACGAGCAGTACTTC.

This clone was observed once. The chain uses TRBV7-9 and TRBJ2-6; D call uncertain. V was trimmed by 1 base and J by 0 bases, leaving 10 bases between them. Germline CDR1 and CDR2: SEHNR and FQNEAQ (reference sequence). CDR3 length equals 17 residues. The CDR3 sequence: CASSLVGPGSGANVLTF. DNA of the CDR3: TGTGCCAGCAGCTTAGTGGGTCCGGGCTCTGGGGCCAACGTCCTGACTTTC.

The CDR3 DNA reads as TGTGCCAGCAGCGCCCTACTAGCGGGAGGCCTGGGGGGCACAGATACGCAGTATTTT. It yields the protein CASSALLAGGLGGTDTQYF. The chain employs TRBV9 and TRBJ2-3; 12 positions match TRBD2. V lost 3 bases and J lost 1; bases outside the gene matches: 12. This CDR3 region has 19 residues. The germline V gene encodes CDR1 SGDLS and CDR2 YYNGEE.

CDR3 DNA sequence: TGTGCCTGGAGAGATCCGGGGACTGAAGCTTTCTTT. This translates into CAWRDPGTEAFF. The chain couples TRBV30 to TRBJ1-1; D is uncertain. In germline, CDR1 is GTSNPN, CDR2 SVGIG (reference sequence). The CDR3 contains 12 residues. Trimming removed 3 bases from V and 5 bases from J, with 10 bases in between.

The chain uses TRBV2 and TRBJ2-1, with 8 positions matching TRBD1. Germline values: CDR1 SNHLY, CDR2 FYNNEI. The J segment lost 2 bases and the V segment lost 11 bases, leaving 5 bases of the junction unmatched. The CDR3 is 13 residues long. In DNA, the CDR3 is TGTGCCGGCGGACAGGGACCCTACAATGAGCAGTTCTTC. Residues: CAGGQGPYNEQFF.

This clone occurred a few times. The rearrangement uses TRBV29-1 and TRBJ1-1; no clear D. CDR3 size: 10 residues. V lost 6 bases and J lost 1, with 3 bases in between. Germline V CDR1 and CDR2: SQVTM, ANQGSEA. CDR3 protein: CSVQNTEAFF. CDR3 coding DNA: TGCAGCGTCCAGAACACTGAAGCTTTCTTT.

CDR3 sequence (DNA): TGCGCCAGCAGCCAAGGGAGCGGGGGCTCCTACGAGCAGTACTTC. Its translation: CASSQGSGGSYEQYF. The chain is built from TRBV4-1 and TRBJ2-7, with 8 nucleotides matching TRBD2. J gave up 0 bases and V 1 base, and 2 bases lay outside the gene matches. CDR3 size: 15 residues. Per germline, CDR1 MGHRA and CDR2 YSYEKL.

The genes are TRBV20-1 and TRBJ1-1; D may be TRBD1 (5 bases). The V and J ends lost 3 bases and 7 bases respectively, with 9 bases between them. The CDR3 is made up of 11 amino acids. The germline CDR1 and CDR2 sequences are DFQATT and SNEGSKA (reference sequence). The CDR3 nucleotides read TGCAGTGCTAGCAAGGGGTTTGAAGCTTTCTTT. Its translation: CSASKGFEAFF.

V and J are TRBV7-9 and TRBJ1-2; 8 nucleotides agree with TRBD1. The CDR3 runs 14 residues. Germline V CDR1 and CDR2: SEHNR, FQNEAQ (reference sequence). V lost 5 bases to trimming and J lost 3 bases; unmatched junction nucleotides: 5. For the CDR3, the DNA is TGTGCCAGCAGCCGCCTGACAGGGGACTATGGCTACACCTTC. This encodes CASSRLTGDYGYTF.